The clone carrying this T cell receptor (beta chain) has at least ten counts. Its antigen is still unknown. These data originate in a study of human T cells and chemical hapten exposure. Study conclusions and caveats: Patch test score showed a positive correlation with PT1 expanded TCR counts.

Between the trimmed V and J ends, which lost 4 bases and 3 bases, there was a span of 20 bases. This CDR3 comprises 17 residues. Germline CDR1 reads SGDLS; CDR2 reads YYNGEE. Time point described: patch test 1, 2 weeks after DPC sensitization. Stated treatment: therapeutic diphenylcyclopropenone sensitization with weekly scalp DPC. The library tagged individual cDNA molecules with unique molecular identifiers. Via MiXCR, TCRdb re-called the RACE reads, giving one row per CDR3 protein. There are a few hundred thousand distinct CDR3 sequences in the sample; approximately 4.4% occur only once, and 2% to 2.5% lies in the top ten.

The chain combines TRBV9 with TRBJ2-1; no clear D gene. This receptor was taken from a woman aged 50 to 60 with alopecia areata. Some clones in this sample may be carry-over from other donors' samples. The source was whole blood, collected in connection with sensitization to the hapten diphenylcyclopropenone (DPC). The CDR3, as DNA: TGTGCCAGCAGCACGGACGAGCCGGAGCTGGTCTACAATGAGCAGTTCTTC. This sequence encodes CASSTDEPELVYNEQFF.